These 29 T cell receptor beta chains originate from one sample sequenced in a study of cytomegalovirus exposure and HLA in healthy donors. The PCR contained 60 Vbeta and 13 Jbeta primers. The protocol was immunoSEQ multiplex PCR, while the TCRdb copy is restricted to in-frame clones and leaves out a portion. Among under 150,000 clones listed, around three quarters were seen once. The sequenced sample consisted of PBMCs. The source is a woman in her thirties in good health and CMV-seropositive.

The rearrangement uses TRBV18 and TRBJ1-1, with D possibly TRBD1 on 5 matching bases. CDR3 length equals 14 residues. Germline CDR1 reads KGHSH; CDR2 reads LQKENI. Trimming cost V 3 bases and J 1 base, with 9 bases left between them. This CDR3 is CASSPQRGNTEAFF. Here the CDR3 DNA reads TGTGCCAGCTCACCCCAAAGGGGGAACACTGAAGCTTTCTTT.

Only a few counts were recorded for this clone. The chain employs TRBV5-1 and TRBJ1-6; 8 bases match TRBD1. V dropped 8 bases and J dropped 6; count of bases not matched to a gene: 10. Germline CDR1 reads SGHRS; CDR2 reads YFSETQ. The length of the CDR3 is 15 residues. CDR3 amino acids: CASKQGGASNSPLHF. Here the CDR3 DNA reads TGCGCCAGTAAACAGGGGGGCGCCTCTAATTCACCCCTCCACTTT.

This chain links TRBV6-5 with TRBJ1-1; D remains ambiguous. Germline V CDR1 and CDR2: MNHEY, SVGAGI. Between the trimmed V and J ends, which lost 6 bases and 1 base, there was a span of 15 bases. The CDR3 length is 15 residues. The CDR3, as DNA: TGTGCCAGCAGCCATTCAGTCTTCGCGAACACTGAAGCTTTCTTT. It encodes CASSHSVFANTEAFF.

This rearrangement joins TRBV18 to TRBJ1-2, with D tentatively TRBD1 (5 bases). The CDR3 is made up of 15 amino acids. Germline CDR1 reads KGHSH; CDR2 reads LQKENI. Trimming stripped 2 bases from V and 4 bases from J, with 14 bases between. The CDR3 is CASSPGGQGRYGYTF. The CDR3 DNA reads TGTGCCAGCTCACCAGGAGGGCAGGGCCGCTATGGCTACACCTTC.

The CDR3 is CASSAHIPGQIATNEKLFF. In DNA form, the CDR3 reads TGCGCCAGCAGCGCTCATATTCCGGGACAGATTGCAACTAATGAAAAACTGTTTTTT. The chain is built from TRBV4-3 and TRBJ1-4; 7 bases are shared with TRBD1. V dropped 5 bases and J dropped 0; count of bases not matched to a gene: 15. This CDR3 region has 19 residues. Germline assignment: CDR1 LGHNA and CDR2 YSLEER.

This chain links TRBV7-9 with TRBJ2-7; TRBD1 matches 7 bases. CDR1 and CDR2 (germline): SEHNR, FQNEAQ (reference sequence). CDR3 length: 14 residues. Germline trimming cut 5 bases from V and 5 bases from J; bases unmatched to any gene: 9. CDR3 bases: TGTGCCAGCAGCCTAAGCCGGGACAGAAACGAGCAGTACTTC. Translating gives CASSLSRDRNEQYF. Supplemented by reference TRBV7-9 and TRBJ2-7, the full variable domain reads DTGVSQNPRHKITKRGQNVTFRCDPISEHNRLYWYRQTLGQGPEFLTYFQNEAQLEKSRLLSDRFSAERPKGSFSTLEIQRTEQGDSAMYLCASSLSRDRNEQYFGPGTRLTVT.

This chain uses TRBV18 with TRBJ1-2; D remains ambiguous. Germline CDR1 is KGHSH and CDR2 is LQKENI. The CDR3 is 12 amino acids. Trimming removed 3 bases from V and 8 bases from J, with 10 bases in between. Here the CDR3 reads CASSPGLVGYTF. The CDR3 DNA follows: TGTGCCAGCTCACCCGGACTGGTGGGCTACACCTTC.

The CDR3 region has the DNA TGTGCCAGCAGCTCGTCCTCCTACGAGCAGTACTTC. This gives the protein CASSSSSYEQYF. The rearrangement joins TRBV7-6 to TRBJ2-7; the D is unclear. CDR3 length equals 12 residues. Germline V gives CDR1 SGHVS, CDR2 FNYEAQ. V shed 4 bases and J shed 0 bases, with 4 bases lying between them.

The J gene is TRBJ2-3, the V gene TRBV7-3; possibly TRBD2 for D (5 bases). Germline CDR1 and CDR2: SGHTA and FQGTGA. This CDR3 contains 13 residues. V was cut by 2 bases and J by 4 bases, with 7 bases left in between. CDR3 DNA sequence: TGTGCCAGCAGCTTACGAGGGTCAGATACGCAGTATTTT. The encoded protein is CASSLRGSDTQYF.

V gene TRBV4-2 combines with J gene TRBJ2-1; 11 bases line up with TRBD2. Germline trimming cut 6 bases from V and 8 bases from J; bases unmatched to any gene: 9. Germline CDR1 is LGHNA and CDR2 is YNFKEQ. The CDR3 totals 15 residues. Written as DNA, the CDR3 is TGTGCCAGCAGGAGAGATAGCGGGGGGGCCGATGAGCAGTTCTTC. This sequence encodes CASRRDSGGADEQFF.

CDR3 coding DNA: TGTGCCAGCAGAACTGGAGGGGAGGCCGGGGAGCTGTTTTTT. Amino acids: CASRTGGEAGELFF. The chain employs TRBV14 and TRBJ2-2; D might be TRBD2 (6 bases). This CDR3 contains 14 residues. Trimming left V 6 bases short and J 6 bases short, with 14 bases between. Germline loops: CDR1 SGHDN, CDR2 FVKESK.

The chain couples TRBV2 to TRBJ1-5; 7 bases agree with TRBD1. V gave up 3 bases and J gave up 4 bases; unmatched junction bases: 3. The germline CDR1 and CDR2 sequences are SNHLY and FYNNEI. The CDR3 has 14 residues. The CDR3 sequence is CASSEFRGNQPQHF. Written as DNA, the CDR3 is TGTGCCAGCAGTGAGTTCAGGGGGAATCAGCCCCAGCATTTT.

V is TRBV7-9 and J is TRBJ1-3; 7 bases are shared with TRBD1. Germline V gene lookup returns CDR1 SEHNR and CDR2 FQNEAQ (reference sequence). The CDR3 runs 16 residues. The V and J ends lost 8 bases and 0 bases, in that order; junction bases with no gene match: 10. The CDR3 here is CASGEDRHYSGNTIYF. In DNA form, the CDR3 reads TGTGCCAGCGGGGAGGACAGGCATTACTCTGGAAACACCATATATTTT.

The V gene is TRBV7-2, the J gene TRBJ1-3; the D gene is possibly TRBD1 (5 bases). CDR3 length: 15 residues. Trimming took off 5 bases at V and 0 bases at J, with 11 bases between the two ends. Germline-derived CDR1 and CDR2 are SGHTA and FQGNSA. Written as DNA, the CDR3 is TGTGCCAGCAGCCAACAGGAGAGCTCTGGAAACACCATATATTTT. Translated: CASSQQESSGNTIYF.

V is TRBV5-5 and J is TRBJ1-5; maybe TRBD1 (6 bases). The germline CDR1 and CDR2 sequences are SGHKS and YYEKEE (reference sequence). Trimming removed 0 bases at V and 2 bases at J, with 18 bases between. The CDR3 is 18 residues long. CDR3 residues: CASSLELGASMGNQPQHF. The CDR3, as DNA: TGTGCCAGCAGCTTGGAGCTGGGGGCGAGTATGGGCAATCAGCCCCAGCATTTT.

This chain links TRBV19 with TRBJ1-1; no definite D call. This CDR3 is built from 15 residues. Germline-derived CDR1 and CDR2 are LNHDA and SQIVND (reference sequence). The V gene lost 4 bases and the J gene lost 3 bases, with 15 bases spanning the gap. For the CDR3, the DNA is TGTGCCAGTAGTAAAGCGGGCGCAGTGTACACTGAAGCTTTCTTT. This sequence encodes CASSKAGAVYTEAFF. Drawing the rest from reference TRBV19 and TRBJ1-1, the complete variable domain is DGGITQSPKYLFRKEGQNVTLSCEQNLNHDAMYWYRQDPGQGLRLIYYSQIVNDFQKGDIAEGYSVSREKKESFPLTVTSAQKNPTAFYLCASSKAGAVYTEAFFGQGTRLTVV.

The J gene is TRBJ1-1, the V gene TRBV5-1; 7 positions match TRBD1. The CDR3 consists of 14 residues. J was trimmed by 9 bases and V by 4 bases; bases with no gene match: 12. Germline V gene data show CDR1 as SGHRS and CDR2 as YFSETQ. The CDR3 sequence is CASSPSTGLNKAFF. The CDR3 coding sequence is TGCGCCAGCAGCCCTTCGACAGGGCTTAATAAAGCTTTCTTT.

This chain joins TRBV2 and TRBJ2-1; 10 positions match TRBD2. The CDR3 covers 15 residues. The germline V gene has CDR1 SNHLY and CDR2 FYNNEI. The V segment lost 0 bases and the J segment 4 bases; nucleotides outside the gene matches: 0. CDR3 sequence reads: CASSEAAGGYNEQFF. DNA of the CDR3: TGTGCCAGCAGTGAAGCAGCGGGGGGGTACAATGAGCAGTTCTTC.

The chain links TRBV5-8 to TRBJ1-2; no reliable D call. Deletions cut 4 bases from V and 2 bases from J, with 15 bases between. The CDR3 consists of 15 residues. Germline CDR1 SGHTS, CDR2 YDEGEE. The DNA for the CDR3 is TGTGCCAGCAGCAAGAGGGCCCTCCCCAACTATGGCTACACCTTC. It codes for CASSKRALPNYGYTF.

The chain has TRBV7-9 and TRBJ2-5; 7 nucleotides align to TRBD1. CDR3 length: 13 amino acids. V gave up 1 base and J gave up 4 bases; unmatched junction bases: 0. Germline V CDR1 and CDR2: SEHNR, FQNEAQ (reference sequence). The DNA of the CDR3 is TGTGCCAGCAGCTTAGACAGGGGAGAGACCCAGTACTTC. Amino acid sequence: CASSLDRGETQYF.

This clone was seen once. The chain carries TRBV7-9 and TRBJ1-1; TRBD1 matches at 7 bases. Germline V lookup: CDR1 SEHNR, CDR2 FQNEAQ (reference sequence). Trimming took 3 bases from V and 4 from J; bases not matched to a gene: 8. The CDR3 is 15 amino acids. The CDR3 protein is CASSLLGQVSTEAFF. The CDR3, as DNA: TGTGCCAGCAGCTTGTTAGGACAGGTCAGCACTGAAGCTTTCTTT.

A few counts support this clone. The chain couples TRBV7-6 to TRBJ2-1; 7 nucleotides agree with TRBD1. This CDR3 is built from 15 residues. The germline V gene has CDR1 SGHVS and CDR2 FNYEAQ. Trimming at V came to 1 base and at J to 4 bases, leaving 4 bases not matched to a gene. CDR3 protein: CASSLDGTVYNEQFF. CDR3 sequence (DNA): TGTGCCAGCAGCTTAGACGGGACAGTTTACAATGAGCAGTTCTTC.

The rearrangement links TRBV5-4 to TRBJ2-5; 11 bases are a match to TRBD2. The trim removed 4 bases at V and 3 bases at J, leaving 5 bases unmatched. Per germline, CDR1 SGHNT and CDR2 YYREEE (reference sequence). There are 15 residues in the CDR3. The CDR3 reads CASSAQTSGEETQYF. In DNA form, the CDR3 reads TGTGCCAGCAGCGCCCAGACTAGCGGGGAAGAGACCCAGTACTTC.

This clone was counted a few times. This chain connects TRBV7-2 to TRBJ2-6; D is uncertain. The germline CDR1 and CDR2 sequences are SGHTA and FQGNSA. V gave up 1 base and J gave up 0 bases, with 13 bases separating them. This CDR3 spans 18 amino acids. CDR3 coding DNA: TGTGCCAGCAGCTTAGGGGTACTACTAAGCTCTGGGGCCAACGTCCTGACTTTC. Protein: CASSLGVLLSSGANVLTF. The full variable domain, its missing parts supplied by reference TRBV7-2 and TRBJ2-6, is GAGVSQSPSNKVTEKGKDVELRCDPISGHTALYWYRQSLGQGLEFLIYFQGNSAPDKSGLPSDRFSAERTGGSVSTLTIQRTQQEDSAVYLCASSLGVLLSSGANVLTFGAGSRLTVL.

This CDR3 reads CASGLAVAGEVYNEQFF. CDR3 nucleotide sequence: TGTGCTAGTGGCCTGGCTGTGGCGGGGGAGGTTTACAATGAGCAGTTCTTC. The chain has TRBV12-5 and TRBJ2-1, with TRBD2 matching over 7 bases. The trim removed 6 bases at V and 4 bases at J, leaving 15 bases unmatched. Per the germline V gene, CDR1 is LGHNT and CDR2 is FRNRAP. This CDR3 has 17 amino acids.

The chain joins TRBV4-1 to TRBJ1-4, with 10 bases aligning to TRBD1. Trimming took 3 bases from V and 2 from J; bases not matched to a gene: 6. This CDR3 is built from 17 residues. Per the germline V gene, CDR1 is MGHRA and CDR2 is YSYEKL. CDR3 in amino acids: CASSHRDRGSTNEKLFF. The CDR3 DNA sequence: TGCGCCAGCAGCCATCGGGACAGGGGATCGACTAATGAAAAACTGTTTTTT.

The chain recombines TRBV2 with TRBJ1-6; possible D gene TRBD1, 5 bases. This CDR3 is built from 13 residues. V lost 3 bases and J 8 bases, leaving 8 bases between the germline ends. CDR1 and CDR2 (germline): SNHLY, FYNNEI. For the CDR3, the DNA is TGTGCCAGCAGTGAGGGCAGGGATTCACCCCTCCACTTT. Its protein product is CASSEGRDSPLHF. The variable domain in full, completed from reference TRBV2 and TRBJ1-6, reads EPEVTQTPSHQVTQMGQEVILRCVPISNHLYFYWYRQILGQKVEFLVSFYNNEISEKSEIFDDQFSVERPDGSNFTLKIRSTKLEDSAMYFCASSEGRDSPLHFGNGTRLTVT.

This clone is a singleton in its sample. The rearrangement uses TRBV27 and TRBJ2-5; weak D call: TRBD1 (7 bases). This CDR3 is 15 amino acids long. Germline V gene sequence: CDR1 MNHEY, CDR2 SMNVEV (reference sequence). The germline V and J ends were trimmed by 6 bases and 2 bases, with 16 bases remaining between them. DNA of the CDR3: TGTGCCAGCAGAATACAGACAGGGACTCAAGAGACCCAGTACTTC. This encodes CASRIQTGTQETQYF.

V and J are TRBV10-2 and TRBJ2-2; D is uncertain. Germline values: CDR1 WSHSY, CDR2 SAAADI. The CDR3 length is 13 residues. V lost 7 bases to trimming and J lost 7 bases, with 13 bases between them. CDR3 sequence: CASTPVLDGELFF. As DNA, the CDR3 is TGCGCCAGCACCCCGGTTCTTGACGGGGAGCTGTTTTTT.